The 17 T cell receptor beta chains below were found in one sample sequenced in a study of T cells in Graves' hyperthyroidism and ophthalmopathy. The source material, RNA transcripts, was used to amplify TCR beta CDR3 regions. The TCR CDR3 first-round RT-PCR relied on the HTBI primer set. TCRdb re-called the multiplex PCR reads through MiXCR, storing one row per CDR3 protein. The sample includes roughly 500,000 distinct CDR3 sequences, about 15% of them seen just once. The sequenced material came from blood. The receptors were gathered from a woman in her thirties with Graves' hyperthyroidism that later progressed to Graves' ophthalmopathy.

This clonotype occurred many times. V and J are TRBV7-3 and TRBJ1-1; no clear D gene. This CDR3 has 13 amino acids. V was trimmed by 0 bases and J by 8 bases, leaving 10 bases between them. Per germline, CDR1 SGHTA and CDR2 FQGTGA. The DNA for the CDR3 is TGTGCCAGCAGCTTAACGAGGAGTACAGAAGCTTTCTTT. Amino acid sequence: CASSLTRSTEAFF. Looking up the rest from reference TRBV7-3 and TRBJ1-1 gives the full variable domain: GAGVSQTPSNKVTEKGKYVELRCDPISGHTALYWYRQSLGQGPEFLIYFQGTGAADDSGLPNDRFFAVRPEGSVSTLKIQRTERGDSAVYLCASSLTRSTEAFFGQGTRLTVV.

This clonotype was seen a few times. J is TRBJ2-4 and V is TRBV30, with D perhaps assigned TRBD1 or TRBD2 (5 bases each). Germline values: CDR1 GTSNPN, CDR2 SVGIG (reference sequence). The CDR3 covers 12 residues. The V end was cut by 2 bases, the J end by 5 bases, with 7 bases between. In nucleotides, the CDR3 is TGTGCCTGGAGTAGAGGGGAAAACATTCAGTACTTC. Translation: CAWSRGENIQYF.

At least ten counts were recorded for this clonotype. This sequence joins TRBV19 and TRBJ1-5, with D possibly TRBD1 on 6 matching bases. Germline assignment: CDR1 LNHDA and CDR2 SQIVND (reference sequence). Trimming left V 7 bases short and J 1 base short, with 14 bases between. The CDR3 totals 15 residues. The DNA for the CDR3 is TGTGCCAGTAAAACACAGGGTGTCAGCAATCAGCCCCAGCATTTT. Encoded protein: CASKTQGVSNQPQHF.

At least ten counts were recorded for this clonotype. The rearrangement links TRBV20-1 to TRBJ2-3; 13 bases fit TRBD2. CDR3 length: 15 amino acids. Germline CDR1 reads DFQATT; CDR2 reads SNEGSKA (reference sequence). J gave up 5 bases and V 5 bases, and 7 bases lay outside the gene matches. The CDR3 region is CSASLAGGNGDTQYF. In nucleotides, the CDR3 is TGCAGTGCTTCACTAGCGGGAGGGAACGGAGATACGCAGTATTTT.

This chain uses TRBV9 with TRBJ2-7, with 7 bases fitting TRBD1. V lost 4 bases, J lost 3 bases, and 10 bases stayed unmatched. The CDR3 has 15 amino acids. Germline CDR1 reads SGDLS; CDR2 reads YYNGEE. The CDR3 region is CASSPFYDRDYEQYF. The CDR3, as DNA: TGTGCCAGCAGCCCTTTTTACGACAGGGACTACGAGCAGTACTTC.

The chain links TRBV7-9 to TRBJ2-7; the D gene is possibly TRBD2 (6 bases). The CDR3 has 16 residues. Deletions cut 5 bases from V and 3 bases from J, with 20 bases between. CDR1 and CDR2 (germline): SEHNR, FQNEAQ (reference sequence). CDR3 protein: CASSRPSGTGDYEQYF. Written as DNA, the CDR3 is TGTGCCAGCAGCCGGCCCTCCGGGACGGGAGACTACGAGCAGTACTTC.

The sample holds many counts of this clonotype. The V gene is TRBV9, the J gene TRBJ1-6, with 12 bases lining up with TRBD1. The CDR3 sequence is 15 residues long. CDR1 and CDR2 from the germline V gene are SGDLS and YYNGEE. The trim removed 4 bases at V and 10 bases at J, leaving 6 bases unmatched. DNA for the CDR3: TGTGCCAGCAGCCCAGGGACAGGGGGCGGATCACCCCTCCACTTT. It yields the protein CASSPGTGGGSPLHF. Full variable domain (rest looked up from reference TRBV9 and TRBJ1-6): DSGVTQTPKHLITATGQRVTLRCSPRSGDLSVYWYQQSLDQGLQFLIQYYNGEERAKGNILERFSAQQFPDLHSELNLSSLELGDSALYFCASSPGTGGGSPLHFGNGTRLTVT.

This chain links TRBV7-3 with TRBJ2-3; TRBD1 agrees at 9 bases. Germline lookup yields CDR1 SGHTA and CDR2 FQGTGA. The junction had 6 bases not matched to a gene; V was cut back by 4 bases and J by 4 bases. The CDR3 totals 15 residues. DNA for the CDR3: TGTGCCAGCAGCTCGACCGGGACAGGGCCAGATACGCAGTATTTT. It specifies CASSSTGTGPDTQYF.

This clonotype was seen more than once but under ten times. The rearrangement links TRBV6-1 to TRBJ2-7; weak D call: TRBD1 (5 bases). This CDR3 contains 14 residues. Trimming removed 1 base from V and 3 bases from J, with 10 bases in between. From germline, CDR1 is MNHNS and CDR2 SASEGT. The CDR3 region is CASSEVGRVYEQYF. The CDR3 DNA reads as TGTGCCAGCAGTGAAGTTGGCAGGGTCTACGAGCAGTACTTC.

The genes are TRBV6-4 and TRBJ1-4; no reliable D call. Germline V gene data show CDR1 as MRHNA and CDR2 as SNTAGT. V shed 6 bases and J shed 7 bases, with 9 bases lying between them. This CDR3 is built from 12 residues. The DNA for the CDR3 is TGTGCCAGCAGGGGAGACGGTGAAAAACTGTTTTTT. It translates to CASRGDGEKLFF.

This clonotype was detected many times. The rearrangement joins TRBV7-2 to TRBJ1-1; tentatively, D is TRBD1 (6 bases). The CDR3 consists of 13 residues. CDR1 and CDR2 from the germline V gene are SGHTA and FQGNSA. V shed 5 bases and J shed 5 bases, with 12 bases lying between them. CDR3 sequence (DNA): TGTGCCAGCAGCGTACAGGGAAATACTGAAGCTTTCTTT. It is translated as CASSVQGNTEAFF.

This clonotype was detected many times. This chain connects TRBV11-3 to TRBJ2-2; possible D gene TRBD1, 5 bases. V lost 0 bases and J 3 bases, leaving 11 bases between the germline ends. Germline V gene sequence: CDR1 SGHNT, CDR2 YENEEA. The CDR3 totals 16 residues. Here the CDR3 reads CASSLDLRTYTGELFF. CDR3 sequence (DNA): TGTGCCAGCAGCTTAGATCTTAGGACATACACCGGGGAGCTGTTTTTT.

This clonotype was observed a handful of times. The CDR3 spells CSAYPPPGVNTEAFF. The CDR3 DNA is TGCAGTGCTTACCCTCCCCCAGGGGTTAACACTGAAGCTTTCTTT. This chain joins TRBV20-1 and TRBJ1-1; D may be TRBD1 (6 bases). Germline CDR1 DFQATT, CDR2 SNEGSKA (reference sequence). The CDR3 spans 15 residues. The germline V and J ends were trimmed by 5 bases and 2 bases, with 18 bases remaining between them.

This clonotype appeared many times. V gene TRBV5-1 combines with J gene TRBJ2-2; D is ambiguous. This CDR3 comprises 14 residues. Trimming removed 2 bases at V and 4 bases at J, with 9 bases between. Germline V gene data show CDR1 as SGHRS and CDR2 as YFSETQ. CDR3 region: CASSFLGSTGELFF. The CDR3 nucleotides read TGCGCCAGCAGCTTCCTAGGAAGCACCGGGGAGCTGTTTTTT.

This clonotype was seen more than once but under ten times. The rearrangement joins TRBV5-6 to TRBJ2-3; no clear D. The CDR3 loop spans 14 amino acids. Deletions cut 1 base from V and 3 bases from J, with 9 bases between. The germline gives CDR1 SGHDT, CDR2 YYEEEE. CDR3 sequence: CASSLSPPTDTQYF. Written as DNA, the CDR3 is TGTGCCAGCAGCTTGTCCCCCCCAACAGATACGCAGTATTTT.

In its sample, this clonotype was seen many times. The CDR3 DNA sequence: TGTGCCTGGAGGGCGACTAGCGGGACGGTGGGCTACGAGCAGTACTTC. Translating it yields CAWRATSGTVGYEQYF. V usage is TRBV30 and J usage is TRBJ2-7; 11 bases fit TRBD2. The V gene end was trimmed by 3 bases and the J gene end by 3 bases; junction bases not matched to a gene: 10. This CDR3 is built from 16 residues. Germline lookup yields CDR1 GTSNPN and CDR2 SVGIG (reference sequence).

This clonotype was counted many times. V and J are TRBV12-3 or TRBV12-4 and TRBJ2-5; a possible D gene is TRBD2 (6 bases). The CDR3 loop spans 14 amino acids. V lost 3 bases, J lost 5 bases, and 13 bases lay in between. In DNA, the CDR3 is TGTGCCAGCAGTTTGGGACTGGACGTGGAGACCCAGTACTTC. This sequence encodes CASSLGLDVETQYF.